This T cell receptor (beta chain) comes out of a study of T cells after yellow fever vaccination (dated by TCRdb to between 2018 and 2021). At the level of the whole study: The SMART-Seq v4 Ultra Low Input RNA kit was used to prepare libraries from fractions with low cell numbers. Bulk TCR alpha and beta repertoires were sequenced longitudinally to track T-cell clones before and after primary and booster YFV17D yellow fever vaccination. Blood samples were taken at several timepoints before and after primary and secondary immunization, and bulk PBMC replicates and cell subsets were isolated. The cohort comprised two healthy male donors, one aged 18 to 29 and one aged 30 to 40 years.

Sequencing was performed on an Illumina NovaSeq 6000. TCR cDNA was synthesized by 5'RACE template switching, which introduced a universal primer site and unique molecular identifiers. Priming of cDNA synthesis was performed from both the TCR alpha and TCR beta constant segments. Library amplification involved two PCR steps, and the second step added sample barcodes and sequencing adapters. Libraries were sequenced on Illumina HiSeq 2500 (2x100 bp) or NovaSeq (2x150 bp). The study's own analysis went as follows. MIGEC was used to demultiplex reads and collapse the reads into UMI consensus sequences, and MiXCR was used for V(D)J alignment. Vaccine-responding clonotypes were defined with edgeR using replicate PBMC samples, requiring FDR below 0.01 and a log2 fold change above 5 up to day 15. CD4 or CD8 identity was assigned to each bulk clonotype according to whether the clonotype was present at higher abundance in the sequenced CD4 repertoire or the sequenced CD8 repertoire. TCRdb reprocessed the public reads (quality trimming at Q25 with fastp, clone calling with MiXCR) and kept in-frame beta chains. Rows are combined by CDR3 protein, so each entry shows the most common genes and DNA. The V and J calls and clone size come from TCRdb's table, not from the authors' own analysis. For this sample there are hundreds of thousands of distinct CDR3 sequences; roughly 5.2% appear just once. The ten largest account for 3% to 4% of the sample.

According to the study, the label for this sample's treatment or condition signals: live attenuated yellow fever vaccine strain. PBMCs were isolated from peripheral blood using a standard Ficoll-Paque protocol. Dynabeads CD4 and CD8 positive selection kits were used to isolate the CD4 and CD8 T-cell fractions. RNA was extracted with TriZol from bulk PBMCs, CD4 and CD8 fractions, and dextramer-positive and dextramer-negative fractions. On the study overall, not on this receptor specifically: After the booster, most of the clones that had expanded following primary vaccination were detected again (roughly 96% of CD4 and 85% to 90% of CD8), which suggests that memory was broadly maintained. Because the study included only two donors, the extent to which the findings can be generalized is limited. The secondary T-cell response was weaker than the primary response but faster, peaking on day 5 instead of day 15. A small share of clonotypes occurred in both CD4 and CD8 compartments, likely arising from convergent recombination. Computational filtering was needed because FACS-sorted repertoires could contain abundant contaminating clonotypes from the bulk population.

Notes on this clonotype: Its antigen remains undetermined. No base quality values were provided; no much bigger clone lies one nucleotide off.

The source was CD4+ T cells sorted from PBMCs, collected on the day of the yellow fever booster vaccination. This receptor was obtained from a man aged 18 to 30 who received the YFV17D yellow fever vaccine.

The CDR3 here reads CATRTVYGYTF. The DNA sequence is as follows: TGTGCCACCCGGACAGTCTATGGCTACACCTTC. This receptor chain uses TRBV6-5 and TRBJ1-2; TRBD1 is a weak D gene call, 6 bases matching. From its cysteine to its phenylalanine, the CDR3 spans 11 amino acids. Solely the CDR3 DNA is kept, with 33 bases framed from the first base. V is cut by 10 bases and J by 4 bases, and the space between the germline ends is 10 bases. The CDR1 and CDR2 encoded by the germline V gene are MNHEY and SVGAGI.